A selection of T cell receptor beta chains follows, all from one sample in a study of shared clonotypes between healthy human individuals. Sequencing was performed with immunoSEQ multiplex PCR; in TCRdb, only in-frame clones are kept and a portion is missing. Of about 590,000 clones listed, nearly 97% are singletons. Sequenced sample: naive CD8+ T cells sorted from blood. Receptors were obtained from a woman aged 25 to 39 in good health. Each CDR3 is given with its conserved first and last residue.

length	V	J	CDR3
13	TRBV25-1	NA	CASSEYSSYEQYF
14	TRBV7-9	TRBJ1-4	CASSPPLEGEKLFF
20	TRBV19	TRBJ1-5	CASSIDLEGQGAGSNQPQHF
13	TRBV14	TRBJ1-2	CASSQGPTYGYTF
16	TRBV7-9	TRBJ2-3	CASSLAVAGVTDTQYF
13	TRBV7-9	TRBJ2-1	CASSLGGSDEQFF
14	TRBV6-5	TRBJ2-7	CASSYGGTGYEQYF
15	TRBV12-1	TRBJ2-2	CAGSDSGRVPGELFF
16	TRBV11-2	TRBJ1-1	CASSLGYRGMNTEAFF
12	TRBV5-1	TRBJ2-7	CASSSGPYEQYF
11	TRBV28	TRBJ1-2	CASSDNYGYTF
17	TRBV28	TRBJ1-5	CASSPNWDRDSNQPQHF
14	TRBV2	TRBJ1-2	CASSEETGLYAYTF
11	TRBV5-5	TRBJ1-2	CASSFSGGYTF
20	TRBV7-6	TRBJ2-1	CASSFTPGGLGTGEYDEQFF
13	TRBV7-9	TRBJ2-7	CASSAGSSYEQYF
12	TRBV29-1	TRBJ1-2	CSVDKGNYGYTF
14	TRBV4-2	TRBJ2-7	CASSQDPGLGEQYF
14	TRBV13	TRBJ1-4	CASSLGQGDEKLFF
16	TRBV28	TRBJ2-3	CASSLVLAGSTDTQYF
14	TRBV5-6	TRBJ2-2	CASSLNLATGELFF